Presented here are 7 T cell receptor beta chains from one specimen sequenced in a study of T cell changes during pregnancy in multiple sclerosis. Some clones are missing from TCRdb's copy, which holds only in-frame ones; the method was immunoSEQ multiplex PCR. The sample carries some 33,000 clones, 91% recorded once. The input for sequencing was CD8+ T cells from peripheral blood mononuclear cells, taken in the second trimester of pregnancy. Source of these receptors: a female donor in good health, enrolled as a control in a pregnancy study.

The gene calls are TRBV7-9 and TRBJ2-2, with 8 bases matching TRBD1. Looked up from germline, CDR1 is SEHNR and CDR2 is FQNEAQ (reference sequence). J gave up 1 base and V 1 base, and 2 bases lay outside the gene matches. CDR3 length: 16 amino acids. CDR3 coding DNA: TGTGCCAGCAGCTTAGTGGGGACAGGGAACACCGGGGAGCTGTTTTTT. It yields the protein CASSLVGTGNTGELFF.

The V and J genes are TRBV11-2 and TRBJ2-7, with TRBD2 identical over 7 bases. The V and J ends lost 3 bases and 4 bases, in that order; junction bases with no gene match: 6. The CDR3 sequence is 14 residues long. The germline V gene has CDR1 SGHAT and CDR2 FQNNGV. CDR3 sequence (DNA): TGTGCCAGCAGCTTCGGCGGGGGAAATTACGAGCAGTACTTC. Protein product: CASSFGGGNYEQYF.

CDR3: CASSVGGTEAFF. In DNA, the CDR3 is TGTGCCAGCAGCGTAGGAGGCACTGAAGCTTTCTTT. V gene TRBV9 combines with J gene TRBJ1-1, with unresolved D. Germline V gives CDR1 SGDLS, CDR2 YYNGEE. V was shortened by 0 bases and J by 4 bases, with 4 bases between the two germline ends. This CDR3 region has 12 residues.

The chain combines TRBV4-3 with TRBJ1-4, with TRBD1 matching 7 bases. Unmatched junction bases numbered 5, after V lost 0 bases and J lost 1 base. The CDR3 spans 17 residues. CDR1 is LGHNA, CDR2 YSLEER, per germline. CDR3 protein: CASSQDSRGITNEKLFF. The CDR3 coding sequence is TGCGCCAGCAGCCAAGATTCCAGGGGGATAACTAATGAAAAACTGTTTTTT.

The chain joins TRBV5-8 to TRBJ1-1; a weak D match, TRBD1 (6 bases). V gave up 4 bases and J gave up 8 bases, with 24 bases separating them. Germline V gene data show CDR1 as SGHTS and CDR2 as YDEGEE. This CDR3 is built from 16 residues. CDR3 coding DNA: TGTGCCAGCAGCCCGAAGGGACACCTTGGGACCCTCGAAGCTTTCTTT. Translated, it gives CASSPKGHLGTLEAFF.

This clone was seen only a few times. The chain recombines TRBV6-5 with TRBJ1-1; D might be TRBD1 (6 bases). Germline V gene data show CDR1 as MNHEY and CDR2 as SVGAGI. CDR3 size: 16 residues. V was shortened by 2 bases and J by 4 bases, with 17 bases between the two germline ends. The CDR3 DNA is TGTGCCAGCAGTTACACCTACAGGGTTAGAGGCACTGAAGCTTTCTTT. As protein: CASSYTYRVRGTEAFF.

About this clone itself: At one end the junction does not follow the germline gene, possibly because of a read error. The chain employs TRBV27 and TRBJ1-5; D may be TRBD1 (5 bases). The CDR3 spans 14 residues. Germline CDR1 and CDR2: MNHEY and SMNVEV (reference sequence). Here the CDR3 DNA reads TGTGCCGGCAGTTTGTCGACAGTTAATCAGCCCCAGCATTTT. It codes for CAGSLSTVNQPQHF.